This TCR beta chain was identified in a study of shared clonotypes between healthy human individuals. Sequencing used immunoSEQ multiplex PCR; TCRdb keeps in-frame clones, though not all of them. The repertoire includes about 2 million clones, around 96% of them detected once, and 0.9% to 1.5% sits in the top ten. The V end was cut by 2 bases, the J end by 5 bases, with 16 bases between. CDR1 and CDR2 (germline): SGHRS, YFSETQ. The CDR3 contains 16 residues. It was CD45RO-negative cells, positively selected for CCR7, that made up naive CD8 cells, with terminally differentiated effector memory CD45RA+ cells excluded. As regards this clone: Its antigen is undetermined.

Study observations and caveats: Since donors were few, the genetic and exposure-history diversity represented was limited. Estimated richness was generally greater in naive than memory subsets.

The receptor was isolated from a man younger than 30 in good health. Sequenced material: naive CD8+ T cells sorted from blood. The chain is built from TRBV5-1 and TRBJ2-2; D perhaps matches TRBD1 (5 bases). The CDR3 DNA reads as TGCGCCAGCAGCTTCAGTTTCCAGGGTGGGACCGGGGAGCTGTTTTTT. It translates to CASSFSFQGGTGELFF. The whole variable domain, remainder taken from reference TRBV5-1 and TRBJ2-2, is KAGVTQTPRYLIKTRGQQVTLSCSPISGHRSVSWYQQTPGQGLQFLFEYFSETQRNKGNFPGRFSGRQFSNSRSEMNVSTLELGDSALYLCASSFSFQGGTGELFFGEGSRLTVL.